This record looks at one T cell receptor (beta chain) sequence and its context. What it binds is not known. As for the donors, each was a healthy bone marrow donor. The germline V and J ends were trimmed by 3 bases and 4 bases, with 10 bases remaining between them. Germline assignment: CDR1 SGHRS and CDR2 YFSETQ. This CDR3 region has 13 residues. These data are taken from a study of cytomegalovirus exposure and HLA in healthy donors. General study results and limits: The authors later linked a missense DCLRE1C variant to TCR beta V- and J-gene trimming. Among TCR beta chains, those listed as cytomegalovirus-associated numbered about 160. Upon later analysis, TCR association rates were observed to vary by HLA locus, being highest for DRB1 and lowest for HLA-C.

This PCR relied on a set of 60 Vbeta primers and 13 Jbeta primers. Data came from immunoSEQ multiplex PCR; TCRdb stores just in-frame clones and leaves some out. Seen here are 150,000 or so clones, just under 85% observed once, and the top ten hold under 2%. The chain couples TRBV5-1 to TRBJ2-5; D possibly corresponds to TRBD2 (6 bases). The sequenced material came from PBMCs. The receptor was isolated from a woman aged 40 to 50 in good health and CMV-seronegative. CDR3 loop: CASSSGSTETQYF. In DNA form, the CDR3 reads TGCGCCAGCAGCTCCGGGAGTACAGAGACCCAGTACTTC.